The subject of this entry is one T cell receptor (beta chain). Antigen: not known. Profiled with immunoSEQ multiplex PCR; TCRdb holds only in-frame clones, not every one. The table records 60,000 to 85,000 clones, roughly 80% of them present only once. V shed 0 bases and J 8 bases; nucleotides not matched to a gene: 7. The length of the CDR3 is 16 residues. CDR1 is SGHTS, CDR2 YDEGEE, per germline. This record comes from a study of OX40 agonist ivuxolimab in advanced cancers. Regarding the study as a whole: Relatively little clonal expansion, among the lowest observed, appeared in partial responders at 0.1-3.0 mg/kg. The expanded peripheral T cells' antigen specificity was not determined.

The sequence was collected from an adult with an advanced solid tumor such as melanoma, head and neck, liver or kidney cancer. The sample here was CD4+ or CD8+ T cells sorted from blood, taken in a trial of the OX40 agonist ivuxolimab. The chain uses TRBV5-8 and TRBJ2-1; TRBD1 aligns across 11 bases. The DNA for the CDR3 is TGTGCCAGCAGCTTGGCGGGACAGGGGGGGTTCTATGAGCAGTTCTTC. Amino acids: CASSLAGQGGFYEQFF.